The source of this TCR beta chain is a study of CD8+ T cells in alopecia areata. The germline CDR1 and CDR2 sequences are MNHEY and SMNVEV (reference sequence). Trimming left V 3 bases short and J 0 bases short, with 20 bases between. CDR3 size: 18 residues. A word on this clone: Its antigen is unidentified.

Isolated RNA was reverse transcribed into cDNA used as the sequencing template. Libraries were prepared by immunoSEQ multiplex PCR; TCRdb keeps only in-frame clonotypes and omits some of them. The sample consists of 140,000 to 150,000 clones, about 60% of them appearing once. Findings and limits, study-wide: Mice gave a clearer picture of TCR sharing than patients did, possibly for HLA-related reasons.

Collection of lesional scalp punch biopsies and peripheral blood was performed in alopecia areata patients. Both CD4+ and CD8+ T cells were separated by sorting PBMCs. V and J are TRBV27 and TRBJ1-1, with D perhaps matching TRBD1 (6 bases). The material was CD4+ T cells sorted from blood, obtained at week 0. The sequence was collected from a human donor with alopecia areata. CDR3 sequence reads: CASSFLGAGMKMNTEAFF. CDR3 DNA: TGTGCCAGCAGTTTTTTGGGGGCAGGGATGAAGATGAACACTGAAGCTTTCTTT.